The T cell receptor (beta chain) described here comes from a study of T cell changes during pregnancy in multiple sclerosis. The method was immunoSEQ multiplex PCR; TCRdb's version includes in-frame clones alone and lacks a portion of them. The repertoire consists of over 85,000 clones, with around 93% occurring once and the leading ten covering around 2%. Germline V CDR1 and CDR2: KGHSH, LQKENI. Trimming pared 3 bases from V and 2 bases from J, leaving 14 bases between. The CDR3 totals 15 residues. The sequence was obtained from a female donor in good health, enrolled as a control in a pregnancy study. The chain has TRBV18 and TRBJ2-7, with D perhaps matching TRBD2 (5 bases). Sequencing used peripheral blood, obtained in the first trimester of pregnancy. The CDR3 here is CASSPSPSGTYEQYF. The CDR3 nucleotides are TGTGCCAGCTCACCGTCGCCTTCCGGGACCTACGAGCAGTACTTC.